The clone carrying this T cell receptor (beta chain) has a handful of counts. The record originates from a study of human T cells and chemical hapten exposure. Study in general: Scalp application of diphenylcyclopropenone was performed weekly in patients across the entire roughly 26-week study. Upper-back patches of 0.01% DPC were read at 6 days.

CDR1 is SEHNR, CDR2 FQNEAQ, per germline (reference sequence). The CDR3 runs to 16 residues. J gave up 6 bases and V 7 bases, and 12 bases lay outside the gene matches. This sample's time point: pre-sensitization, week 0. Treatment of the sample: therapeutic diphenylcyclopropenone sensitization with weekly scalp DPC. People who gave samples had alopecia, were 18 to 70 years old, and were suitable for DPC. The starting material, unfractionated whole blood, was used for total RNA extraction. TCRdb re-called the RACE reads with MiXCR, one entry per CDR3 protein. The table shows some 330,000 distinct CDR3 sequences, with roughly 6% occurring only once.

The sample in question was whole blood, obtained in connection with sensitization to the hapten diphenylcyclopropenone (DPC). The sequence was obtained from a woman under 30 with alopecia areata. Some clones in this sample may be carry-over from other donors' samples. This chain connects TRBV7-9 to TRBJ2-6, with TRBD1 identical over 7 bases. CDR3 residues: CASITATGPQANVLTF. As DNA, the CDR3 is TGTGCCAGCATCACAGCGACAGGGCCCCAGGCCAACGTCCTGACTTTC.